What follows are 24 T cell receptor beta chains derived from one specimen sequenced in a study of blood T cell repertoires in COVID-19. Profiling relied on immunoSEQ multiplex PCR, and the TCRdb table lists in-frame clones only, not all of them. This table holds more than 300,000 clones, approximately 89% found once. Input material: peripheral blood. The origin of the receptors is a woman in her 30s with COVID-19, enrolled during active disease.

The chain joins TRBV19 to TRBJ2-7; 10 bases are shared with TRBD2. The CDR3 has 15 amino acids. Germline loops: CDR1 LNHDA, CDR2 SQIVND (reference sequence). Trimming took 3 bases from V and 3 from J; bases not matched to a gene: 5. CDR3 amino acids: CASSMTSGWDYEQYF. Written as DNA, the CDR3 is TGTGCCAGTAGTATGACTAGCGGGTGGGACTACGAGCAGTACTTC.

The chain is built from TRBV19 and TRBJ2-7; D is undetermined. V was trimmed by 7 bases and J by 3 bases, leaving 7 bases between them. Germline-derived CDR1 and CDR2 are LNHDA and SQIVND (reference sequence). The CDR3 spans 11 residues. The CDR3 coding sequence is TGTGCCAGTATGAGTGGCTACGAGCAGTACTTC. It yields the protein CASMSGYEQYF.

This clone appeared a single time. In DNA form, the CDR3 reads TGTGCCAGCAGGGAACGGACTAGCGCCCTCACAGATACGCAGTATTTT. Protein product: CASRERTSALTDTQYF. The V gene is TRBV13, the J gene TRBJ2-3; 9 bases are a match to TRBD2. The CDR3 totals 16 residues. Germline-derived CDR1 and CDR2 are PRHDT and FYEKMQ (reference sequence). J lost 2 bases, V lost 6 bases, and 9 bases had no gene match.

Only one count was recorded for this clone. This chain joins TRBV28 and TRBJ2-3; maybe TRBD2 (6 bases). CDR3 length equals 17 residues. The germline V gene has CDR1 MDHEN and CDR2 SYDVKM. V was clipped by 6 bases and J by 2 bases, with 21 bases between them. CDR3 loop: CASSYRWTTPVTDTQYF. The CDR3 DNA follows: TGTGCCAGCAGCTACCGGTGGACTACGCCAGTCACAGATACGCAGTATTTT.

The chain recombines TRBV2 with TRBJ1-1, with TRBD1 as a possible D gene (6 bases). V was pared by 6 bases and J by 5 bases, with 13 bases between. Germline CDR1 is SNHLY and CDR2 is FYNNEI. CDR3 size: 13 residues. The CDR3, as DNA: TGTGCCAGCAGCGTGGACAGTGGGACTGAAGCTTTCTTT. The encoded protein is CASSVDSGTEAFF.

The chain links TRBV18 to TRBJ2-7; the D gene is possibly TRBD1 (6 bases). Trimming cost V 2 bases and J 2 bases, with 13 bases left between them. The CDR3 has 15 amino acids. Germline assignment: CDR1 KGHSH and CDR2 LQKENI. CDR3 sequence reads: CASSPVPAGAYEQYF. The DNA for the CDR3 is TGTGCCAGCTCACCAGTCCCGGCAGGGGCCTACGAGCAGTACTTC.

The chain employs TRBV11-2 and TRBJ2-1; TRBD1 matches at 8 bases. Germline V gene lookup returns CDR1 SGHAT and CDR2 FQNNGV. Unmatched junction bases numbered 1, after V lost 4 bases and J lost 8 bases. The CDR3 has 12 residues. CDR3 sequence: CASSSQGDEQFF. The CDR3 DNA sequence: TGTGCCAGCAGCTCACAGGGGGATGAGCAGTTCTTC.

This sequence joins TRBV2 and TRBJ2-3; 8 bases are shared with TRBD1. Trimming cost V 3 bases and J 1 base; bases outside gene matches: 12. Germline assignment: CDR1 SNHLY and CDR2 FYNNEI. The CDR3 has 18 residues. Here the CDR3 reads CASSEAIRGRLGTDTQYF. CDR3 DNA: TGTGCCAGCAGTGAGGCTATCAGGGGGCGTTTGGGCACAGATACGCAGTATTTT.

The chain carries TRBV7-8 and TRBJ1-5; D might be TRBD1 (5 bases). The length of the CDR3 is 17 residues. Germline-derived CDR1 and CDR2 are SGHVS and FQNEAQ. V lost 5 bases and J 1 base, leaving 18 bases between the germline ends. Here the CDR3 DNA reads TGTGCCAGCAGCCAACGCCGAGGAGGGACCAGCAATCAGCCCCAGCATTTT. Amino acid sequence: CASSQRRGGTSNQPQHF.

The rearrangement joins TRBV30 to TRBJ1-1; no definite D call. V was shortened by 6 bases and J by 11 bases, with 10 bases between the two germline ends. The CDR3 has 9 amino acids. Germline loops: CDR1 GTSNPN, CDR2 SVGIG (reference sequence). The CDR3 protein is CACGPEAFF. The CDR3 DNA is TGTGCCTGTGGGCCAGAGGCTTTCTTT.

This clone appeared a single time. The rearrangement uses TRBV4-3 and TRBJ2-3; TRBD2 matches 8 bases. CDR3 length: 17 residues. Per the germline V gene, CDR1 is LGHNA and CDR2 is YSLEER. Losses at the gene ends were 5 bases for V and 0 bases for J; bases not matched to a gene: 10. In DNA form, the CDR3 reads TGCGCCAGCAGCGCAAAGGAAGCGGGAGTGAGCACAGATACGCAGTATTTT. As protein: CASSAKEAGVSTDTQYF.

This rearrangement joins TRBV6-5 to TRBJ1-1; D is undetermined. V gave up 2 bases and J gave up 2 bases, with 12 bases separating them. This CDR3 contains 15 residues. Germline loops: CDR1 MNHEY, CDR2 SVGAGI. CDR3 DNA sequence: TGTGCCAGCAGTTACGGAGGGATGTCCAACACTGAAGCTTTCTTT. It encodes CASSYGGMSNTEAFF.

CDR3 region: CASSLREGATYEQYF. CDR3 DNA sequence: TGTGCCAGCAGCTTACGTGAGGGGGCGACCTACGAGCAGTACTTC. This chain connects TRBV5-6 to TRBJ2-7; 7 positions match TRBD1. This CDR3 has 15 residues. Trimming cost V 2 bases and J 2 bases; bases outside gene matches: 7. The germline gives CDR1 SGHDT, CDR2 YYEEEE.

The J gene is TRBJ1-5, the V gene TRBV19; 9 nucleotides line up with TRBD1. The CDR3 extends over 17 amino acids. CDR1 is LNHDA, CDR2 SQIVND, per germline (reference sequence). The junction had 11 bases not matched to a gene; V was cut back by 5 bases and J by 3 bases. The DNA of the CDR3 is TGTGCCAGTAGTTTCGTATTACAGGGGGCGCTCAATCAGCCCCAGCATTTT. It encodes CASSFVLQGALNQPQHF.

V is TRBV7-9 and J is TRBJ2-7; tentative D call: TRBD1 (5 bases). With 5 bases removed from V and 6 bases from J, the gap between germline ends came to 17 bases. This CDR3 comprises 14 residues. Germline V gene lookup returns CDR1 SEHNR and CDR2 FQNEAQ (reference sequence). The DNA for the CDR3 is TGTGCCAGCAGCGGGTCAGGGTCAACGGTCGAGCAGTACTTC. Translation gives CASSGSGSTVEQYF.

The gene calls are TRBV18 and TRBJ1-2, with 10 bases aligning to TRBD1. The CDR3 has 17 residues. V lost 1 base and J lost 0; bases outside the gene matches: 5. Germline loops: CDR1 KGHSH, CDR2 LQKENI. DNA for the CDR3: TGTGCCAGCTCACCACTGGGGACAGGGGACCCTAACTATGGCTACACCTTC. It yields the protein CASSPLGTGDPNYGYTF.

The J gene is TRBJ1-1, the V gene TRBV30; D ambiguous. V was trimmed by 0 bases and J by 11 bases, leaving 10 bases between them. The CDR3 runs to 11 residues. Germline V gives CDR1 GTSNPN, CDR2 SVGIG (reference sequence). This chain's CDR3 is CAWSVQEEAFF. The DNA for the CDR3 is TGTGCCTGGAGTGTACAAGAGGAGGCTTTCTTT. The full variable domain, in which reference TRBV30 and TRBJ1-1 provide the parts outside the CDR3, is SQTIHQWPATLVQPVGSPLSLECTVEGTSNPNLYWYRQAAGRGLQLLFYSVGIGQISSEVPQNLSASRPQDRQFILSSKKLLLSDSGFYLCAWSVQEEAFFGQGTRLTVV.

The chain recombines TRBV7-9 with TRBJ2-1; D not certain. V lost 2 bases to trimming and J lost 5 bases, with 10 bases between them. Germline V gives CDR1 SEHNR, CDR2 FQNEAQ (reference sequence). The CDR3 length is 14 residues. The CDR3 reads CASSLQQVDNEQFF. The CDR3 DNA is TGTGCCAGCAGCTTACAGCAGGTGGACAATGAGCAGTTCTTC.

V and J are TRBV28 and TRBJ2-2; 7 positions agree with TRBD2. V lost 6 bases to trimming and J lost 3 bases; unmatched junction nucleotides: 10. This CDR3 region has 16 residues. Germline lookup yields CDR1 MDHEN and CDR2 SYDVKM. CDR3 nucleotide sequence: TGTGCCAGCAGCGGGGGGTATGGGGCGGACACCGGGGAGCTGTTTTTT. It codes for CASSGGYGADTGELFF.

The CDR3 sequence: CASSLRAPGHPGHTEAFF. The CDR3 DNA reads as TGTGCCAGCAGTTTAAGGGCCCCGGGACATCCTGGTCACACTGAAGCTTTCTTT. The chain recombines TRBV27 with TRBJ1-1; a possible D gene is TRBD1 (6 bases). The germline V gene has CDR1 MNHEY and CDR2 SMNVEV (reference sequence). Trimming pared 2 bases from V and 3 bases from J, leaving 22 bases between. This CDR3 contains 18 residues.

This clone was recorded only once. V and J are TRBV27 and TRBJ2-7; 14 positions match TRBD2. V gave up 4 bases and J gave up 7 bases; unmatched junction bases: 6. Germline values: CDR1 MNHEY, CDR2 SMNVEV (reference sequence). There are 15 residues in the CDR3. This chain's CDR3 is CASSSGTSGSGEQYF. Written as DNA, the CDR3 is TGTGCCAGCAGTTCCGGGACTAGCGGGAGTGGAGAGCAGTACTTC.

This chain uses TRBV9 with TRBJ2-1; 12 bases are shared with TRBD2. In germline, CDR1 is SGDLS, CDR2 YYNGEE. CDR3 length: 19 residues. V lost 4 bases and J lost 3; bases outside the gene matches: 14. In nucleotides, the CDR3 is TGTGCCAGCAGCCCCCGACCCGGACTAGCGGGAAAAGGCTACAATGAGCAGTTCTTC. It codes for CASSPRPGLAGKGYNEQFF.

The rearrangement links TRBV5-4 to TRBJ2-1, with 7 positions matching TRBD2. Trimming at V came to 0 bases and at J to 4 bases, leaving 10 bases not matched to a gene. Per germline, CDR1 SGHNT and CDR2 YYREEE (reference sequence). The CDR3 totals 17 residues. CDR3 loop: CASSLDPWRERYNEQFF. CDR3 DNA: TGTGCCAGCAGCTTGGATCCCTGGCGGGAGCGGTACAATGAGCAGTTCTTC.

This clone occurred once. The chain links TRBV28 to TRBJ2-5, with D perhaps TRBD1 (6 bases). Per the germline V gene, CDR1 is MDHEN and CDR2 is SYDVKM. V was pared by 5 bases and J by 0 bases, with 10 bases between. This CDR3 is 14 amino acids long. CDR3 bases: TGTGCCAGCAGTCTTCAGGGGTACCAAGAGACCCAGTACTTC. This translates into CASSLQGYQETQYF.